The rows below give T cell receptor beta chains drawn from one sample of a study of T-cell memory formation after mild COVID-19. Via MiXCR, TCRdb re-called the 5' RACE reads, giving one row per CDR3 protein. Altogether roughly 450,000 distinct CDR3 sequences are present, about 20% being singletons, with the ten largest covering approximately 13%. The sample was PBMCs or a T cell subset sorted from them (not recorded which). These TCRs come from an adult woman who had mild COVID-19 (a few samples of this study predate the infection). Cell type and time point are not known. CDR3s include the opening cysteine and the closing phenylalanine or tryptophan.

j_gene	v_gene	len	CDR3aa
TRBJ1-1	TRBV6-6	13	CASSYFPAAEAFF
TRBJ2-7	TRBV3-1	14	CASSHLEGSYEQYF
TRBJ2-2	TRBV7-2	15	CASSLTSGRGGELFF
TRBJ1-3	TRBV5-1	15	CASRPGPNSGNTIYF
TRBJ2-3	TRBV7-8	14	CASSLDYSTDTQYF
TRBJ2-3	TRBV24-1	12	CATARVGVTQYF
TRBJ2-1	TRBV11-2	17	CASSFVSGGSSYNEQFF
TRBJ1-2	TRBV12-3/TRBV12-4	13	CASSPRDPGSYTF
TRBJ2-1	TRBV24-1	17	CATSDFGTSGRDGEQFF
TRBJ2-7	TRBV12-3/TRBV12-4	13	CASSLGSPYEQYF
TRBJ1-2	TRBV4-1	13	CASSQASGPGDTF
TRBJ2-1	TRBV12-3/TRBV12-4	13	CASSPTREAEQFF
TRBJ2-1	TRBV30	12	CAYRRLVYEQFF
TRBJ1-6	TRBV6-1	13	CATLDSFNSPLHF
TRBJ2-1	TRBV29-1	14	CSVRTGGTYNEQFF
TRBJ1-2	TRBV20-1	13	CSAIGGLGYGYTF
TRBJ1-2	TRBV7-7	14	CASSLGGKGGGYTF
TRBJ1-4	TRBV27	13	CASSRRQNEKLFF
TRBJ1-2	TRBV6-5	13	CASSWGGGFGYTF
TRBJ2-1	TRBV5-6	14	CASSSRDRVGEQFF
TRBJ2-7	TRBV7-3	14	CASSFWRVTYEQYF
TRBJ2-2	TRBV12-3/TRBV12-4	15	CASRVPGLNTGELFF
TRBJ2-7	TRBV6-5	14	CASSYGGFSYEQYF
TRBJ2-5	TRBV27	18	CASSSTPGTSGSKETQYF
TRBJ2-3	TRBV9	15	CASSVGTSGLDTQYF
TRBJ1-2	TRBV7-8	16	CASTSRGGPPNYGYTF
TRBJ2-7	TRBV7-8	15	CASSFGQDRLYEQYF
TRBJ2-3	TRBV20-1	16	CSARDYGGSGTDTQYF
TRBJ2-7	TRBV19	12	CASSTSGHEQYF
TRBJ2-1	TRBV13	14	CASSHYISYNEQFF
TRBJ1-1	TRBV29-1	12	CSMGQGAGEAFF